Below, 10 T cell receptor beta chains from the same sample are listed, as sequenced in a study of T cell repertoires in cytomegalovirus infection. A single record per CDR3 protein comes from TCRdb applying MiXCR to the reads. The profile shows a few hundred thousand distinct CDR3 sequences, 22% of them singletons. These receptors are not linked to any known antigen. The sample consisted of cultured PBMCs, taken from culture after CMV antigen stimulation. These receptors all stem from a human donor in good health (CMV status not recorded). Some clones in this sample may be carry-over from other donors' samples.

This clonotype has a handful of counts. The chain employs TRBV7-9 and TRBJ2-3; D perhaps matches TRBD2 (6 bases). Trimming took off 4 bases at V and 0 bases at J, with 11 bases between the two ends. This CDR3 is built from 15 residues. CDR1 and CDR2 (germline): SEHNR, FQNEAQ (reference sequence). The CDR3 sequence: CASSSAGTSTDTQYF. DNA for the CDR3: TGTGCCAGCAGCTCTGCCGGGACTAGCACAGATACGCAGTATTTT. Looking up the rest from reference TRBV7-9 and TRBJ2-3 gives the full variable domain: DTGVSQNPRHKITKRGQNVTFRCDPISEHNRLYWYRQTLGQGPEFLTYFQNEAQLEKSRLLSDRFSAERPKGSFSTLEIQRTEQGDSAMYLCASSSAGTSTDTQYFGPGTRLTVL.

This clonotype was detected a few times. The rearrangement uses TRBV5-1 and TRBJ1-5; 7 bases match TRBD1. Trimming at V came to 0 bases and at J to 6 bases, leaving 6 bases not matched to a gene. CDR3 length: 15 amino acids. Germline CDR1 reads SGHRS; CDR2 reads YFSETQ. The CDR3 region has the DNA TGCGCCAGCAGCTTGGGACAGGGCTTGCTTCAGCCCCAGCATTTT. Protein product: CASSLGQGLLQPQHF. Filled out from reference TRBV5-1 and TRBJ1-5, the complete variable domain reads KAGVTQTPRYLIKTRGQQVTLSCSPISGHRSVSWYQQTPGQGLQFLFEYFSETQRNKGNFPGRFSGRQFSNSRSEMNVSTLELGDSALYLCASSLGQGLLQPQHFGDGTRLSIL.

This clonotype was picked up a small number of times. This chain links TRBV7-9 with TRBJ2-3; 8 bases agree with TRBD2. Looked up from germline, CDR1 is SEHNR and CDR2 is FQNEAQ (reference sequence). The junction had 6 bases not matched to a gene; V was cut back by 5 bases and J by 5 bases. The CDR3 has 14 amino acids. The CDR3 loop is CASSPRREEDTQYF. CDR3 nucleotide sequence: TGTGCCAGCAGCCCCAGGCGGGAGGAAGATACGCAGTATTTT.

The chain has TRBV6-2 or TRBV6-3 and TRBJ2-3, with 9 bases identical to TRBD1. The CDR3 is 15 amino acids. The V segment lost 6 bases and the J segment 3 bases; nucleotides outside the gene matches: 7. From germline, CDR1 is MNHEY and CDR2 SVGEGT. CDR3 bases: TGTGCCAGCAGATCGACCGGACAGGGGACAGATACGCAGTATTTT. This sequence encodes CASRSTGQGTDTQYF.

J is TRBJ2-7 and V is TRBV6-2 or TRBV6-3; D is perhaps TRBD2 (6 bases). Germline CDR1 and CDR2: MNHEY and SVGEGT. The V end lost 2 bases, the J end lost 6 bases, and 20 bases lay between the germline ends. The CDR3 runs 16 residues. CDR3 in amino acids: CASSYRGGGQRFEQYF. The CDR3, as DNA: TGTGCCAGCAGTTACCGGGGAGGAGGGCAACGCTTCGAGCAGTACTTC.

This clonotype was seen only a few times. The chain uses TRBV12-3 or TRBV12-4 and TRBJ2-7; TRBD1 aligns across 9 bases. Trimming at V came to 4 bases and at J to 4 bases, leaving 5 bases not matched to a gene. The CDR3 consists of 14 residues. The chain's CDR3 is CASSSIGQGYEQYF. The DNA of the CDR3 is TGTGCCAGCAGTTCCATCGGACAGGGGTACGAGCAGTACTTC.

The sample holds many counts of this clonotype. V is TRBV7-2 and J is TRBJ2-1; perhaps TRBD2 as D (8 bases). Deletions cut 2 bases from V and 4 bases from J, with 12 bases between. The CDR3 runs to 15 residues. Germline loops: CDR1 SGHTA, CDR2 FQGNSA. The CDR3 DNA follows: TGTGCCAGCAGCTTATTAGCGGGACAGTACAATGAGCAGTTCTTC. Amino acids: CASSLLAGQYNEQFF.

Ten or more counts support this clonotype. In DNA, the CDR3 is TGTGCCAGCATGGGGGTATCCGGGTACGGAAACGAGCAGTACGTC. Translated, it gives CASMGVSGYGNEQYV. The chain joins TRBV7-2 to TRBJ2-7; TRBD1 or TRBD2 may be the D gene (5 bases each). The ends were cut back, 7 bases at V and 5 bases at J, with 21 bases in the middle. The CDR3 totals 15 residues. CDR1 and CDR2 from the germline V gene are SGHTA and FQGNSA.

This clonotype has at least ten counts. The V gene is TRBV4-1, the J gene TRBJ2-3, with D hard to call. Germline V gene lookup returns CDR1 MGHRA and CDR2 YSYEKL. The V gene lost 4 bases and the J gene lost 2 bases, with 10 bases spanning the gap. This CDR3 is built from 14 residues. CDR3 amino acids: CASSLETDTDTQYF. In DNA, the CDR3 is TGCGCCAGCAGCCTCGAAACGGACACAGATACGCAGTATTTT.

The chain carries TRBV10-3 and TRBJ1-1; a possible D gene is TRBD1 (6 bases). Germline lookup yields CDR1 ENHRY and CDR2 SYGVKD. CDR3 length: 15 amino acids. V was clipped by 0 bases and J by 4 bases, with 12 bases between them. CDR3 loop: CAISESRGPGTEAFF. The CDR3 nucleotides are TGTGCCATCAGTGAGTCCCGGGGGCCGGGCACTGAAGCTTTCTTT.